Listed here are 18 T cell receptor beta chains from one sample, sequenced in a study of blood T cell repertoires in COVID-19. Sequenced by immunoSEQ multiplex PCR; TCRdb stores in-frame clones only, minus some. The data show approximately 230,000 clones, around 83% seen once. The source material was peripheral blood. These receptors all come from an elderly man with acute or convalescent COVID-19.

V is TRBV9 and J is TRBJ2-5; TRBD2 matches at 8 bases. The CDR3 length is 18 residues. The germline CDR1 and CDR2 sequences are SGDLS and YYNGEE. V dropped 0 bases and J dropped 2; count of bases not matched to a gene: 12. The CDR3 bases are TGTGCCAGCAGCGTAGTGGCTAGCGGGTCCCCGTGGCAAGAGACCCAGTACTTC. Amino acids: CASSVVASGSPWQETQYF.

V gene TRBV19 combines with J gene TRBJ1-2; TRBD1 is a possible D gene (6 bases). The CDR3 runs 15 residues. The V end was cut by 4 bases, the J end by 0 bases, with 12 bases between. Germline loops: CDR1 LNHDA, CDR2 SQIVND (reference sequence). CDR3 nucleotide sequence: TGTGCCAGTAGTAGGGGGGGCTCCCCTAACTATGGCTACACCTTC. Its translation is CASSRGGSPNYGYTF.

The chain couples TRBV28 to TRBJ2-1, with 7 bases lining up with TRBD2. Germline lookup yields CDR1 MDHEN and CDR2 SYDVKM. V lost 2 bases and J lost 7; bases outside the gene matches: 11. The CDR3 loop spans 16 amino acids. The CDR3 coding sequence is TGTGCCAGCAGTTTACCCCCCGGGCTCGGGGGGAATGAGCAGTTCTTC. Its protein is CASSLPPGLGGNEQFF.

V is TRBV5-4 and J is TRBJ2-7, with 8 bases matching TRBD1. The V gene end was trimmed by 5 bases and the J gene end by 5 bases; junction bases not matched to a gene: 3. The CDR3 consists of 12 residues. Germline CDR1 and CDR2: SGHNT and YYREEE (reference sequence). The CDR3 protein is CASRQQGDEQYF. DNA of the CDR3: TGTGCCAGCAGACAACAGGGGGACGAGCAGTACTTC.

This chain joins TRBV7-9 and TRBJ2-7, with D possibly matching TRBD2 (6 bases). Germline CDR1 reads SEHNR; CDR2 reads FQNEAQ (reference sequence). The CDR3 has 13 amino acids. Deletions cut 5 bases from V and 3 bases from J, with 11 bases between. The CDR3 sequence: CASSRGGNYEQYF. DNA for the CDR3: TGTGCCAGCAGCCGGGGCGGGAACTACGAGCAGTACTTC.

The genes are TRBV19 and TRBJ2-1, with TRBD2 identical over 9 bases. Unmatched junction bases numbered 6, after V lost 6 bases and J lost 3 bases. Germline V lookup: CDR1 LNHDA, CDR2 SQIVND (reference sequence). The CDR3 has 15 residues. The CDR3 DNA reads TGTGCCAGTAGCGCGGCGGGAGGGTACTACAATGAGCAGTTCTTC. Encoded protein: CASSAAGGYYNEQFF.

The gene calls are TRBV11-3 and TRBJ2-1, with TRBD1 identical over 9 bases. The CDR3 runs 15 residues. Germline V gene sequence: CDR1 SGHNT, CDR2 YENEEA. The trim removed 4 bases at V and 4 bases at J, leaving 5 bases unmatched. CDR3 sequence: CASSSRTGAYNEQFF. The CDR3 coding sequence is TGTGCCAGCAGCTCAAGGACAGGGGCTTACAATGAGCAGTTCTTC.

The chain carries TRBV4-1 and TRBJ1-2; perhaps TRBD1 as D (5 bases). With 7 bases removed from V and 4 bases from J, the gap between germline ends came to 19 bases. Germline V lookup: CDR1 MGHRA, CDR2 YSYEKL. The CDR3 extends over 15 amino acids. CDR3 amino acids: CASTVTMGGSYGYTF. The CDR3 DNA is TGCGCCAGCACGGTGACAATGGGGGGGAGCTATGGCTACACCTTC.

The genes are TRBV28 and TRBJ1-2; D possibly corresponds to TRBD1 (6 bases). V lost 5 bases and J 8 bases, leaving 18 bases between the germline ends. Germline V lookup: CDR1 MDHEN, CDR2 SYDVKM. CDR3 length: 14 amino acids. Here the CDR3 reads CASSILGGGWGYTF. The CDR3 nucleotides are TGTGCCAGCAGTATCTTAGGGGGTGGGTGGGGCTACACCTTC.

This rearrangement joins TRBV3-1 (or the pseudogene TRBV3-2) to TRBJ2-3, with TRBD2 matching 7 bases. The CDR3 is made up of 15 amino acids. Trimming removed 8 bases from V and 4 bases from J; junction bases left unmatched: 12. Looked up from germline, CDR1 is LGHDT and CDR2 is YNNKEL (reference sequence). The CDR3 nucleotides are TGTGCCAGCGGGAAGTACGGCGGGGGAGCAGATACGCAGTATTTT. Translation gives CASGKYGGGADTQYF.

V and J are TRBV28 and TRBJ2-1; 16 nucleotides line up with TRBD2. The J segment lost 0 bases and the V segment lost 5 bases, leaving 10 bases of the junction unmatched. This CDR3 contains 20 residues. The germline V gene encodes CDR1 MDHEN and CDR2 SYDVKM. In DNA, the CDR3 is TGTGCCAGCAGTCCGGGACTAGCGGGGGGGTTCTCGAGCTCCTACAATGAGCAGTTCTTC. This codes for CASSPGLAGGFSSSYNEQFF.

The chain uses TRBV28 and TRBJ2-7; D not resolved. The CDR3 covers 12 residues. The V and J ends lost 5 bases and 5 bases respectively, with 10 bases between them. Germline V gene lookup returns CDR1 MDHEN and CDR2 SYDVKM. The CDR3 spells CASSPSLNEQYF. The DNA of the CDR3 is TGTGCCAGCAGTCCGTCACTGAACGAGCAGTACTTC.

The CDR3: CASSPTGPHNQPQHF. The CDR3 DNA sequence: TGTGCCAGCAGTCCTACAGGGCCCCACAATCAGCCCCAGCATTTT. The chain combines TRBV6-5 with TRBJ1-5, with D possibly TRBD1 on 6 matching bases. The CDR3 is made up of 15 amino acids. The V and J ends lost 5 bases and 3 bases respectively, with 14 bases between them. CDR1 is MNHEY and CDR2 is SVGAGI in the germline V gene.

J is TRBJ1-1 and V is TRBV5-1; tentative D call: TRBD1 (5 bases). Germline CDR1 SGHRS, CDR2 YFSETQ. V lost 5 bases and J 6 bases, leaving 8 bases between the germline ends. The CDR3 has 11 amino acids. CDR3 sequence: CASSPGSEAFF. CDR3 nucleotides: TGCGCCAGCAGTCCAGGGTCTGAAGCTTTCTTT. The entire variable domain, with the rest obtained from reference TRBV5-1 and TRBJ1-1, is as follows: KAGVTQTPRYLIKTRGQQVTLSCSPISGHRSVSWYQQTPGQGLQFLFEYFSETQRNKGNFPGRFSGRQFSNSRSEMNVSTLELGDSALYLCASSPGSEAFFGQGTRLTVV.

This rearrangement joins TRBV12-3 or TRBV12-4 to TRBJ1-2; the D gene is possibly TRBD1 (5 bases). This CDR3 region has 12 residues. Trimming cost V 5 bases and J 7 bases, with 11 bases left between them. CDR3 DNA: TGTGCCAGCAGTCCGGGGGGGGTTGGCTACACCTTC. The encoded protein is CASSPGGVGYTF.

This chain joins TRBV11-2 and TRBJ2-3; tentative D call: TRBD1 (5 bases). Trimming shortened V by 1 base and J by 1 base, and 9 bases separated the two germline ends. Germline CDR1 reads SGHAT; CDR2 reads FQNNGV. This CDR3 is built from 15 residues. CDR3 in amino acids: CASSLVRVGTDTQYF. The CDR3 DNA is TGTGCCAGCAGCTTAGTCAGGGTGGGCACAGATACGCAGTATTTT.

This rearrangement joins TRBV4-2 to TRBJ2-5, with 11 positions matching TRBD2. The J segment lost 7 bases and the V segment lost 0 bases, leaving 10 bases of the junction unmatched. This CDR3 has 17 residues. Per germline, CDR1 LGHNA and CDR2 YNFKEQ. In nucleotides, the CDR3 is TGTGCCAGCAGCCAAGAAGGTACTAGCGGGAGCGGTGTGACCCAGTACTTC. Translation gives CASSQEGTSGSGVTQYF.

V is TRBV5-1 and J is TRBJ1-6; the D gene is possibly TRBD1 (6 bases). The CDR3 length is 15 residues. The V gene's germline CDR1 is SGHRS and CDR2 YFSETQ. Trimming cost V 3 bases and J 6 bases, with 13 bases left between them. CDR3 amino acids: CASSSSQGSNSPLHF. The CDR3 DNA reads as TGCGCCAGCAGCTCTTCACAGGGCAGTAATTCACCCCTCCACTTT.